Each of the 8 T cell receptor beta chains below was sequenced from the same sample in a study of beta chain features in type 1 diabetes (dated by TCRdb to between 2018 and 2020). The library was made by the immunoSEQ multiplex PCR assay. The High Capacity cDNA Reverse Transcription Kit was used to reverse transcribe all of the isolated RNA, meaning that expressed TCRB transcripts were what got sequenced. In its TCRdb copy, this immuneACCESS table keeps in-frame sequences only and misses some clones. Where compared with another copy, unresolved V genes explain less than half of these, and the others have no known cause. This sample holds approximately 260,000 clones; roughly 22% were observed only once. Less than 0.035% of the sample is in the top ten clones. These TCRs are of unknown antigen specificity. On the study overall, not on this receptor specifically: In all four CD4+ subsets, TCRB CDR3 length was moderately but significantly shorter in type 1 diabetes patients.

Source material: naive CD4+ T cells from blood. The cell subset or site label, as the study defines it: true naive CD4+ T cells. The receptor set was obtained from a woman in her thirties or forties with type 1 diabetes.

This clone came up a few times. V is TRBV7-2 and J is TRBJ2-5, with a possible D match to TRBD1 (7 bases). Per germline, CDR1 SGHTA and CDR2 FQGNSA. The CDR3 is 15 residues long. The germline V and J ends were trimmed by 5 bases and 3 bases, with 16 bases remaining between them. CDR3 loop: CASSLTGRNEETQYF. In nucleotides, the CDR3 is TGTGCCAGCAGCCTGACAGGGAGGAACGAAGAGACCCAGTACTTC.

The V and J genes are TRBV4-2 and TRBJ2-1, with D possibly TRBD2 on 6 matching bases. Germline loops: CDR1 LGHNA, CDR2 YNFKEQ. The V and J ends lost 3 bases and 10 bases respectively, with 19 bases between them. CDR3 length: 15 amino acids. The CDR3 reads CASSQLEQHGGEQFF. The CDR3 DNA follows: TGTGCCAGCAGCCAGCTCGAACAGCATGGGGGGGAGCAGTTCTTC.

This clone appeared a few times. The rearrangement links TRBV7-9 to TRBJ2-5; tentative D call: TRBD2 (6 bases). The CDR3 length is 15 residues. Germline V gene data show CDR1 as SEHNR and CDR2 as FQNEAQ (reference sequence). Trimming cost V 5 bases and J 5 bases, with 18 bases left between them. CDR3 nucleotides: TGTGCCAGCAGCCGTCCGGGGGAGGCAGGGGAGACCCAGTACTTC. Translating it yields CASSRPGEAGETQYF.

Only one count was recorded for this clone. The chain carries TRBV30 and TRBJ2-3, with 8 bases matching TRBD2. V dropped 4 bases and J dropped 5; count of bases not matched to a gene: 8. Germline V gene sequence: CDR1 GTSNPN, CDR2 SVGIG (reference sequence). The CDR3 runs to 14 residues. The CDR3 is CAWKVGLGIDTQYF. The DNA for the CDR3 is TGTGCCTGGAAAGTGGGACTAGGGATAGATACGCAGTATTTT.

Only a few counts were recorded for this clone. V is TRBV28 and J is TRBJ2-1; TRBD2 agrees at 12 bases. The germline V gene encodes CDR1 MDHEN and CDR2 SYDVKM. Trimming removed 7 bases from V and 4 bases from J; junction bases left unmatched: 5. The CDR3 runs 15 residues. This chain's CDR3 is CASIPGLAGYNEQFF. Written as DNA, the CDR3 is TGTGCCAGCATCCCTGGACTAGCGGGGTACAATGAGCAGTTCTTC.

The chain couples TRBV4-1 to TRBJ1-6; 8 bases map to TRBD1. The CDR3 totals 15 residues. The germline V gene has CDR1 MGHRA and CDR2 YSYEKL. V lost 5 bases and J lost 6; bases outside the gene matches: 6. CDR3 bases: TGCGCCAGCAGCTGGCAGGGGGCCGGTAATTCACCCCTCCACTTT. This codes for CASSWQGAGNSPLHF.

The chain carries TRBV6-6 and TRBJ1-5; D is ambiguous. This CDR3 is 13 amino acids long. The V gene lost 2 bases and the J gene lost 6 bases, with 8 bases spanning the gap. Per germline, CDR1 MNHNY and CDR2 SVGAGI (reference sequence). CDR3 in DNA: TGTGCCAGCAGTTACGGGGAGAGTCAGCCCCAGCATTTT. It codes for CASSYGESQPQHF.

This clone has only a few counts. The chain combines TRBV2 with TRBJ2-2; 7 bases agree with TRBD2. J was trimmed by 0 bases and V by 5 bases; bases with no gene match: 6. The CDR3 runs 16 residues. CDR1 and CDR2 (germline): SNHLY, FYNNEI. The CDR3 DNA sequence: TGTGCCAGCAGTAGGGAGGGGCTAGCGAACACCGGGGAGCTGTTTTTT. Amino acid sequence: CASSREGLANTGELFF.